These 24 T cell receptor beta chains were sequenced from one sample in a study of shared clonotypes between healthy human individuals. Sequencing used immunoSEQ multiplex PCR; TCRdb keeps in-frame clones, though not all of them. Among roughly 2 million clones listed, approximately 94% were seen once. The material sequenced was naive CD4+ T cells sorted from blood. Subset here: CD45RA+ positively selected. The receptors stem from a man aged 18 to 29 in good health.

This rearrangement joins TRBV5-4 to TRBJ2-3; perhaps TRBD1 as D (6 bases). This CDR3 is built from 15 residues. With 4 bases removed from V and 3 bases from J, the gap between germline ends came to 15 bases. Per germline, CDR1 SGHNT and CDR2 YYREEE (reference sequence). The CDR3 loop reads CASSPQTGRTDTQYF. The CDR3, as DNA: TGTGCCAGCAGCCCACAGACAGGAAGGACAGATACGCAGTATTTT.

This clone was recorded only once. The genes are TRBV28 and TRBJ1-5; D is undetermined. Trimming took 5 bases from V and 3 from J, leaving 11 bases between them. The CDR3 spans 14 residues. Germline V CDR1 and CDR2: MDHEN, SYDVKM. As DNA, the CDR3 is TGTGCCAGCAGTGGGGTGGGAGACAATCAGCCCCAGCATTTT. It specifies CASSGVGDNQPQHF. Full variable domain (rest looked up from reference TRBV28 and TRBJ1-5): DVKVTQSSRYLVKRTGEKVFLECVQDMDHENMFWYRQDPGLGLRLIYFSYDVKMKEKGDIPEGYSVSREKKERFSLILESASTNQTSMYLCASSGVGDNQPQHFGDGTRLSIL.

The CDR3, as DNA: TGTGCCAGCAGCGCGGGAGTGGAGACCCAGTACTTC. Translating it yields CASSAGVETQYF. The genes are TRBV7-9 and TRBJ2-5, with 7 bases matching TRBD2. The CDR3 contains 12 residues. The V segment lost 5 bases and the J segment 5 bases; nucleotides outside the gene matches: 2. Germline assignment: CDR1 SEHNR and CDR2 FQNEAQ (reference sequence).

Of note for this clone: Additional DNA sequences in this sample encode the identical CDR3. The J gene is TRBJ1-6, the V gene TRBV7-2, with a tentative D call TRBD1 (5 bases). Per germline, CDR1 SGHTA and CDR2 FQGNSA. The V gene lost 2 bases and the J gene lost 7 bases, with 12 bases spanning the gap. The CDR3 spans 15 residues. DNA of the CDR3: TGTGCCAGCAGCTTACAGGGTAGTTTGAATTCACCCCTCCACTTT. It translates to CASSLQGSLNSPLHF.

In nucleotides, the CDR3 is TGTGCCAGCAGTGGCGCTGGCGGGGGCTACAATGAGCAGTTCTTC. This sequence encodes CASSGAGGGYNEQFF. The J gene is TRBJ2-1, the V gene TRBV6-1; 7 bases are a match to TRBD2. The CDR3 is 15 amino acids. The J segment lost 3 bases and the V segment lost 4 bases, leaving 6 bases of the junction unmatched. Germline V gene data show CDR1 as MNHNS and CDR2 as SASEGT.

The chain couples TRBV27 to TRBJ1-2; D is ambiguous. CDR3 size: 14 residues. Germline V lookup: CDR1 MNHEY, CDR2 SMNVEV (reference sequence). Trimming removed 3 bases at V and 6 bases at J, with 14 bases between. The CDR3 loop reads CASSFNSGANGYTF. The CDR3 nucleotides read TGTGCCAGCAGTTTTAACAGCGGCGCTAATGGCTACACCTTC.

Details on this clone: This same CDR3 is encoded by further DNA sequences in the sample. The J gene is TRBJ1-3, the V gene TRBV30; D uncertain. V dropped 0 bases and J dropped 4 bases, with 7 bases sitting between them. The CDR3 extends over 13 amino acids. Germline CDR1 is GTSNPN and CDR2 is SVGIG (reference sequence). The CDR3 sequence is CAWSVVVGNTIYF. The DNA for the CDR3 is TGTGCCTGGAGTGTTGTGGTCGGAAACACCATATATTTT.

The chain employs TRBV14 and TRBJ2-3; possible D gene TRBD2, 6 bases. Germline V gives CDR1 SGHDN, CDR2 FVKESK. The CDR3 extends over 20 amino acids. Trimming removed 3 bases from V and 0 bases from J, with 25 bases in between. The CDR3 here is CASSHPGVWGDHDSTDTQYF. The DNA for the CDR3 is TGTGCCAGCAGCCATCCCGGGGTTTGGGGGGACCACGATAGCACAGATACGCAGTATTTT. The full variable domain, rest sourced from reference TRBV14 and TRBJ2-3, is EAGVTQFPSHSVIEKGQTVTLRCDPISGHDNLYWYRRVMGKEIKFLLHFVKESKQDESGMPNNRFLAERTGGTYSTLKVQPAELEDSGVYFCASSHPGVWGDHDSTDTQYFGPGTRLTVL.

The chain employs TRBV6-1 and TRBJ2-2; D is unresolved. The CDR3 contains 15 residues. Germline V lookup: CDR1 MNHNS, CDR2 SASEGT. V dropped 3 bases and J dropped 0 bases, with 8 bases sitting between them. The CDR3 coding sequence is TGTGCCAGCAGTGAGTGGGTTGCGAACACCGGGGAGCTGTTTTTT. This gives the protein CASSEWVANTGELFF.

V gene TRBV7-9 combines with J gene TRBJ2-2, with 11 bases aligning to TRBD2. The CDR3 consists of 16 residues. After removal of 4 bases from V and 0 bases from J, the junction contained 1 base not matched to a gene. Germline CDR1 and CDR2: SEHNR and FQNEAQ (reference sequence). The CDR3 here is CASSSGLAANTGELFF. In DNA, the CDR3 is TGTGCCAGCAGCTCGGGACTAGCGGCGAACACCGGGGAGCTGTTTTTT.

V is TRBV10-2 and J is TRBJ2-1; D assignment may be TRBD1 or TRBD2 (5 bases each). The length of the CDR3 is 16 residues. The germline V gene has CDR1 WSHSY and CDR2 SAAADI. V lost 0 bases to trimming and J lost 0 bases, with 9 bases between them. CDR3 sequence reads: CASSESWGSSYNEQFF. CDR3 nucleotides: TGCGCCAGCAGTGAGTCCTGGGGGAGCTCCTACAATGAGCAGTTCTTC.

The V call is TRBV10-3, the J call TRBJ1-2; D may be TRBD1 (6 bases). The V gene lost 3 bases and the J gene lost 4 bases, with 12 bases spanning the gap. Looked up from germline, CDR1 is ENHRY and CDR2 is SYGVKD. There are 14 residues in the CDR3. The CDR3 reads CAISDHRVPYGYTF. The CDR3 DNA reads TGTGCCATCAGTGATCACAGGGTCCCCTATGGCTACACCTTC.

The rearrangement links TRBV11-3 to TRBJ2-2; 7 bases map to TRBD2. The germline CDR1 and CDR2 sequences are SGHNT and YENEEA. CDR3 length: 14 amino acids. Unmatched junction bases numbered 7, after V lost 5 bases and J lost 7 bases. CDR3 amino acids: CASSLGGYSGELFF. The CDR3 DNA reads as TGTGCCAGCAGCCTCGGGGGGTATAGCGGGGAGCTGTTTTTT.

The chain has TRBV30 and TRBJ1-2; D call uncertain. V was pared by 4 bases and J by 3 bases, with 9 bases between. CDR3 length: 12 amino acids. CDR1 and CDR2 (germline): GTSNPN, SVGIG (reference sequence). In nucleotides, the CDR3 is TGTGCCTGGAACATAGGGTACTATGGCTACACCTTC. This sequence encodes CAWNIGYYGYTF. Complete variable domain (other parts from reference TRBV30 and TRBJ1-2): SQTIHQWPATLVQPVGSPLSLECTVEGTSNPNLYWYRQAAGRGLQLLFYSVGIGQISSEVPQNLSASRPQDRQFILSSKKLLLSDSGFYLCAWNIGYYGYTFGSGTRLTVV.

The chain recombines TRBV28 with TRBJ2-7; 7 bases are shared with TRBD2. Trimming removed 2 bases from V and 0 bases from J; junction bases left unmatched: 13. This CDR3 has 18 residues. CDR1 and CDR2 from the germline V gene are MDHEN and SYDVKM. This CDR3 reads CASSLRFGRRESSYEQYF. The CDR3 bases are TGTGCCAGCAGTTTAAGGTTCGGGCGGCGGGAGAGCTCCTACGAGCAGTACTTC.

The V gene is TRBV6-6, the J gene TRBJ1-4; a weak D match, TRBD1 (6 bases). V was pared by 6 bases and J by 5 bases, with 13 bases between. CDR1 is MNHNY and CDR2 is SVGAGI in the germline V gene (reference sequence). This CDR3 has 14 residues. Here the CDR3 reads CASSPDRLNEKLFF. The CDR3 coding sequence is TGTGCCAGCAGCCCCGACAGGCTGAATGAAAAACTGTTTTTT.

As for this clone: Additional DNA sequences in this sample encode the identical CDR3. The chain joins TRBV19 to TRBJ1-5; weak D call: TRBD1 (5 bases). This CDR3 is built from 15 residues. V lost 3 bases and J 1 base, leaving 10 bases between the germline ends. Germline assignment: CDR1 LNHDA and CDR2 SQIVND (reference sequence). The CDR3 DNA reads TGTGCCAGTAGTATCCTTGGGGGGAGCAATCAGCCCCAGCATTTT. It encodes CASSILGGSNQPQHF.

As to this clone: Other DNA sequences in the sample encode the same CDR3. V and J are TRBV29-1 and TRBJ1-1, with 12 bases lining up with TRBD1. In germline, CDR1 is SQVTM, CDR2 ANQGSEA. There are 15 residues in the CDR3. The junction had 5 bases not matched to a gene; V was cut back by 6 bases and J by 0 bases. CDR3 DNA sequence: TGCAGCGTGGGGACAGGGGGCGGGTTGAACACTGAAGCTTTCTTT. Protein product: CSVGTGGGLNTEAFF.

J is TRBJ2-3 and V is TRBV19, with TRBD2 identical over 7 bases. This CDR3 region has 13 residues. V was pared by 4 bases and J by 4 bases, with 2 bases of the junction left unmatched. Germline V CDR1 and CDR2: LNHDA, SQIVND (reference sequence). CDR3 DNA sequence: TGTGCCAGTAGTAGGACTAGAGCAGATACGCAGTATTTT. It codes for CASSRTRADTQYF.

The chain uses TRBV7-8 and TRBJ1-2, with unresolved D. The CDR3 has 14 residues. The germline CDR1 and CDR2 sequences are SGHVS and FQNEAQ. Between the trimmed V and J ends, which lost 4 bases and 4 bases, there was a span of 13 bases. The CDR3 DNA reads as TGTGCCAGCAGCTCTTCGGGAGGTAGCTATGGCTACACCTTC. The encoded protein is CASSSSGGSYGYTF.

This chain joins TRBV27 and TRBJ2-5; D gene uncertain. Germline-derived CDR1 and CDR2 are MNHEY and SMNVEV (reference sequence). The CDR3 runs 14 residues. V was pared by 5 bases and J by 5 bases, with 15 bases between. CDR3 in amino acids: CASSRVGLEETQYF. In DNA, the CDR3 is TGTGCCAGCAGTCGAGTAGGGCTGGAGGAGACCCAGTACTTC.

On this clone itself: The sample holds other DNA sequences that translate to the same CDR3. Here the CDR3 reads CAWSYRDRGGEQYF. CDR3 DNA sequence: TGTGCCTGGAGTTACCGGGACAGGGGGGGCGAGCAGTACTTC. The chain employs TRBV30 and TRBJ2-7; 11 nucleotides agree with TRBD1. Germline assignment: CDR1 GTSNPN and CDR2 SVGIG (reference sequence). This CDR3 comprises 14 residues. The V gene end was trimmed by 2 bases and the J gene end by 6 bases; junction bases not matched to a gene: 6.

This clone has just one count. The chain has TRBV6-7 and TRBJ2-7; D may be TRBD1 or TRBD2 (5 bases each). TRBV6-7 is an ORF, and what it does is uncertain. V was cut by 11 bases and J by 5 bases, with 16 bases left in between. The length of the CDR3 is 12 residues. CDR3 bases: TGTGCCGGGGACGTCTTTATCCACGAGCAGTACTTC. As protein: CAGDVFIHEQYF.

Only one count was recorded for this clone. The gene calls are TRBV2 and TRBJ1-5, with D maybe TRBD1 (6 bases). The V end was cut by 6 bases, the J end by 0 bases, with 9 bases between. CDR3 size: 14 residues. Germline V gene lookup returns CDR1 SNHLY and CDR2 FYNNEI. DNA of the CDR3: TGTGCCAGCAGGGGACATTATAGCAATCAGCCCCAGCATTTT. Translation: CASRGHYSNQPQHF.